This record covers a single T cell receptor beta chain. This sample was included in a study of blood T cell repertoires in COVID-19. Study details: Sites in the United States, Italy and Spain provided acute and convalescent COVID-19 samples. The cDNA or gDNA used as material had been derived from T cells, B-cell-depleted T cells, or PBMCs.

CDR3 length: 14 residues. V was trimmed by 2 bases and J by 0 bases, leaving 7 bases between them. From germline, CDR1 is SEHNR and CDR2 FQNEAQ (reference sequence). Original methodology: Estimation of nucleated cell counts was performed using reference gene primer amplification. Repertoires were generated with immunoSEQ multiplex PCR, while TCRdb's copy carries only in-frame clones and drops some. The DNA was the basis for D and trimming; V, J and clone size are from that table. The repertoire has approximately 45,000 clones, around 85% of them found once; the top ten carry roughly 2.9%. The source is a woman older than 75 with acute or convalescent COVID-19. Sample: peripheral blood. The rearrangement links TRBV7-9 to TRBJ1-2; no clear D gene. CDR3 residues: CASSLSQTNYGYTF. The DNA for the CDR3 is TGTGCCAGCAGCTTATCACAGACTAACTATGGCTACACCTTC.